The clone carrying this TCR beta chain was picked up many times. Its target is unknown. It was with previously described methods and listed TCR primers that bulk TCR libraries were made. From the PCR reads, TCRdb called clonotypes with MiXCR, one entry per CDR3 protein. The table includes 68,000 or so distinct CDR3 sequences, less than 20% detected once. Deletions cut 2 bases from V and 10 bases from J, with 15 bases between. This CDR3 has 15 residues. CDR1 and CDR2 from the germline V gene are MNHEY and SVGAGI. Using a CD8+CD4-CCR7+CD45RA+ phenotype, naive CD8 T cells were sorted. The data are from a study of molecular identifiers for immune sequencing clone quantification. Overall study: In replicates, the authors split RNA from approximately 22,000 or 94,000 naive CD8 cells five ways and sequenced four. Study-wide results and limits: Effector cells kept over 98% of their molecules in clones above 20 RNA copies, while naive cells kept under 1% there.

The chain carries TRBV6-5 and TRBJ1-6, with D tentatively TRBD1 (6 bases). The TCR comes from a human donor in good health. Some libraries in this study had Jurkat cell RNA spiked in. Material: naive CD8+ T cells from blood, with Jurkat cell RNA spiked in. Described subset: FACS-sorted CD8+CD4-CCR7+CD45RA+ naive T cells. The CDR3 DNA reads as TGTGCCAGCAGTTACATGGCAGGGGCTGTGTCACCCCTCCACTTT. As protein: CASSYMAGAVSPLHF.